These T cell receptor beta chains were read from a single sample in a study of T cells in Graves' hyperthyroidism and ophthalmopathy. TCRdb processed the multiplex PCR reads anew with MiXCR; each CDR3 protein has one entry. This table has about 340,000 distinct CDR3 sequences, around 20% appearing once. The sample comprised blood. These TCRs come from a woman aged 45-60 years with Graves' hyperthyroidism. Both conserved end residues are part of each CDR3.

V	CDR3
TRBV20-1	CSARKGPETQYF
TRBV6-1	CASSEKTIQYF
TRBV18	CASSTTRRTYEQYF
TRBV6-1	CASSERGRGQETQYF
TRBV6-1	CASTGTGGGSNQPQHF
TRBV6-1	CASTEGQTNEKLFF
TRBV6-1	CASSPQDNTEAFF
TRBV12-3/TRBV12-4	CASSFSLGGKGLDYEQYF
TRBV5-1	CASSLGGATGGYTF
TRBV10-3	CAIWAENMNTEAFF
TRBV28	CASRYPGGNQPQHF
TRBV28	CASIPAGLAGGGETQYF
TRBV12-3/TRBV12-4	CASSRRISSYEQYF
TRBV27	CASSARGPDQPQHF
TRBV6-1	CASSRMEELGSTDTQYF
TRBV19	CASSISGDHEQFF
TRBV18	CASSPGTVHEQYF
TRBV20-1	CSASGDQETQYF
TRBV5-1	CASSLDGMMIYEQYF
TRBV28	CASSLTSGGRNEQFF
TRBV6-1	CASSLAERMAGGEQFF
TRBV18	CASSPSQNNYGYTF
TRBV12-3/TRBV12-4	CASSRLAGDGDEQFF
TRBV28	CASSSSGRLTYEQYF
TRBV20-1	CSAREGGAGNQPQHF
TRBV28	CASSYWLAGYEQYF
TRBV28	CASSLLGGSPPEAFF
TRBV7-7	CASSFGLAGSPDTQYF
TRBV5-1	CASSLAMGVGTEAFF
TRBV7-9	CASSLAVTGTPGTQYF
TRBV6-1	CASSNRQKNTEAFF
TRBV12-3/TRBV12-4	CASSPSWGKGNQPQHF
TRBV5-8	CASSPTSGRGTDTQYF
TRBV20-1	CSASASAREQYF
TRBV15	CATSRDAGRGQQYEQYF
TRBV19	CASSLTWLAGETQYF
TRBV10-2	CASSETSGAETQYF
TRBV19	CASSPGLAGGNEQYF
TRBV6-1	CASSERRGRRNTGELFF
TRBV5-1	CASTFWDRYTDTQYF
TRBV5-1	CASSKRGRGEKLFF
TRBV24-1	CATSASTGTQYF
TRBV4-2	CASSQDASGTYEQYF
TRBV20-1	CSARDSAGGLKTQYF
TRBV20-1	CSGQGNGYTF
TRBV5-1	CTSSLMAGANYGYTF
TRBV18	CASSPFGGVAEAFF
TRBV7-9	CASRPLALRAIHEQFF
TRBV7-9	CASSRQGSGAGRTAWETQYF
TRBV19	CASSGTHGETQYF
TRBV20-1	CSARGGGYTF
TRBV11-3	CASSRSGGSYEQYF
TRBV28	CASSFPILQGKNSYEQYF
TRBV11-2	CASSLGGGGGRYEQFF
TRBV6-1	CASSEATVNQPQHF